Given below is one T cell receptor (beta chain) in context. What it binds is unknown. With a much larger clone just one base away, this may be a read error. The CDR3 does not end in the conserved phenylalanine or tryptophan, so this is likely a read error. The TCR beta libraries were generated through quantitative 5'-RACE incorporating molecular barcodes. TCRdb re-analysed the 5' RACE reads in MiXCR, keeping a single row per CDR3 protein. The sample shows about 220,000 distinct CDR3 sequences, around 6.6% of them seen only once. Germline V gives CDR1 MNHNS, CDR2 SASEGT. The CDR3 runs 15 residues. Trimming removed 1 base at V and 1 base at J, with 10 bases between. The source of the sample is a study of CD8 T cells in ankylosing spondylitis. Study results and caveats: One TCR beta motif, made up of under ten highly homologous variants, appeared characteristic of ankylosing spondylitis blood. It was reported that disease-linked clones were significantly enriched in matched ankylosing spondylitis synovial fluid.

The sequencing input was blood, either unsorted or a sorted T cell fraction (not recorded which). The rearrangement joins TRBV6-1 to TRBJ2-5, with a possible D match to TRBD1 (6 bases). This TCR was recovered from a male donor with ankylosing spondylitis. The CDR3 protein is CASSEGTAVQETQYY. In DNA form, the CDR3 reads TGTGCCAGCAGTGAAGGGACAGCCGTCCAAGAGACCCAGTACTAC.